These 18 T cell receptor beta chains originate from one sample sequenced in a study of T-cell reconstitution after alpha-beta-depleted transplantation in children. Unique molecular identifiers featured in how the TCRbeta library was prepared. A single record per CDR3 protein comes from TCRdb applying MiXCR to the PCR reads. The repertoire consists of about 610,000 distinct CDR3 sequences, with 10% to 13% occurring once and the leading ten covering 4%. This material consisted of PBMCs from the stem cell graft donor, taken from the stem cell graft. The origin of the receptors is a human donor who donated a stem cell graft to a child with acute myeloid leukemia.

The chain uses TRBV7-6 and TRBJ1-4, with D perhaps matching TRBD1 (5 bases). Per the germline V gene, CDR1 is SGHVS and CDR2 is FNYEAQ. The ends were cut back, 1 base at V and 4 bases at J, with 10 bases in the middle. CDR3 length: 15 residues. The CDR3 protein is CASSLERGGNEKLFF. CDR3 nucleotides: TGTGCCAGCAGCTTAGAAAGGGGCGGTAATGAAAAACTGTTTTTT.

This clonotype was seen a few times. The rearrangement links TRBV6-1 to TRBJ1-1; TRBD1 is a possible D gene (5 bases). Germline V gene sequence: CDR1 MNHNS, CDR2 SASEGT. This CDR3 has 13 amino acids. The V end lost 3 bases, the J end lost 5 bases, and 10 bases lay between the germline ends. The CDR3 loop reads CASSESGWTEAFF. In nucleotides, the CDR3 is TGTGCCAGCAGTGAGTCAGGGTGGACTGAAGCTTTCTTT.

V usage is TRBV7-3 and J usage is TRBJ2-2; D is unresolved. V lost 0 bases and J lost 3, with 14 bases in between. CDR1 is SGHTA and CDR2 is FQGTGA in the germline V gene. This CDR3 spans 17 amino acids. Here the CDR3 DNA reads TGTGCCAGCAGCTTAACAGCCACTCCCAGCTACACCGGGGAGCTGTTTTTT. Its translation is CASSLTATPSYTGELFF.

The V gene is TRBV4-2, the J gene TRBJ1-6, with a tentative D call TRBD1 (6 bases). V lost 4 bases and J lost 1, with 14 bases in between. Germline values: CDR1 LGHNA, CDR2 YNFKEQ. The CDR3 covers 17 residues. DNA of the CDR3: TGTGCCAGCAGCCTCTGGAAGGGGGAGTCCTATAATTCACCCCTCCACTTT. Translated, it gives CASSLWKGESYNSPLHF.

J is TRBJ2-6 and V is TRBV29-1, with a tentative D call TRBD2 (5 bases). CDR1 is SQVTM, CDR2 ANQGSEA, per germline. This CDR3 has 14 residues. V was trimmed by 3 bases and J by 0 bases, leaving 6 bases between them. CDR3 sequence reads: CSVEEASGANVLTF. DNA of the CDR3: TGCAGCGTTGAGGAGGCCTCTGGGGCCAACGTCCTGACTTTC.

This clonotype was found a few times. The junction differs from germline at one of its ends, possibly a read error. The chain combines TRBV20-1 with TRBJ1-5, with D tentatively TRBD1 (5 bases). The V gene's germline CDR1 is DFQATT and CDR2 SNEGSKA (reference sequence). The CDR3 spans 14 residues. The CDR3 nucleotides are TGCAGTGCTCCAAACCCAGGGCTGAGAGGGTCGGATTCTTTT. Translated: CSAPNPGLRGSDSF.

This clonotype was counted at least ten times. The chain links TRBV29-1 to TRBJ1-1; D is possibly TRBD1 (5 bases). V was pared by 4 bases and J by 0 bases, with 6 bases between. Germline V gene data show CDR1 as SQVTM and CDR2 as ANQGSEA. This CDR3 has 12 residues. This CDR3 reads CSVGGMNTEAFF. CDR3 sequence (DNA): TGCAGCGTTGGGGGCATGAACACTGAAGCTTTCTTT.

This clonotype was detected many times. V and J are TRBV29-1 and TRBJ2-7, with a tentative D call TRBD1 (6 bases). This CDR3 contains 11 residues. The germline gives CDR1 SQVTM, CDR2 ANQGSEA. The V end lost 7 bases, the J end lost 6 bases, and 13 bases lay between the germline ends. The CDR3 sequence: CSAARGSEQYF. DNA for the CDR3: TGCAGCGCAGCCAGGGGATCCGAGCAGTACTTC.

In its sample, this clonotype was seen a few times. V and J are TRBV7-2 and TRBJ2-1, with D unresolved. The CDR3 sequence is 10 residues long. The germline gives CDR1 SGHTA, CDR2 FQGNSA. V lost 8 bases and J 7 bases, leaving 6 bases between the germline ends. This chain's CDR3 is CASGLNEQFF. In nucleotides, the CDR3 is TGTGCCAGCGGGTTGAATGAGCAGTTCTTC.

This chain links TRBV20-1 with TRBJ2-5, with 10 bases aligning to TRBD2. V gave up 7 bases and J gave up 7 bases; unmatched junction bases: 15. This CDR3 comprises 15 residues. Germline V lookup: CDR1 DFQATT, CDR2 SNEGSKA (reference sequence). The CDR3 loop reads CSGGLGLAYSGTQYF. The CDR3 DNA is TGCAGTGGCGGACTGGGACTAGCGTACTCGGGGACCCAGTACTTC.

J is TRBJ1-2 and V is TRBV6-4; no reliable D call. The CDR3 runs 15 residues. The germline V gene encodes CDR1 MRHNA and CDR2 SNTAGT. Trimming took off 8 bases at V and 4 bases at J, with 20 bases between the two ends. CDR3 coding DNA: TGTGCCAGCTCACAAGAGGCCCCGGGAATCTATGGCTACACCTTC. It translates to CASSQEAPGIYGYTF.

The rearrangement uses TRBV12-3 or TRBV12-4 and TRBJ1-2; no reliable D call. V was trimmed by 6 bases and J by 2 bases, leaving 13 bases between them. This CDR3 spans 14 amino acids. This CDR3 reads CASRSMGLNYGYTF. The DNA for the CDR3 is TGTGCCAGCAGGTCGATGGGATTGAACTATGGCTACACCTTC.

This clonotype appeared many times. This chain links TRBV29-1 with TRBJ2-4; D gene uncertain. V was cut by 1 base and J by 0 bases, with 13 bases left in between. This CDR3 has 16 residues. Germline assignment: CDR1 SQVTM and CDR2 ANQGSEA. CDR3 residues: CSVEVVALLAKNIQYF. CDR3 bases: TGCAGCGTTGAAGTGGTAGCCCTACTAGCCAAAAACATTCAGTACTTC.

This clonotype has more than one count but fewer than ten. The chain is built from TRBV5-1 and TRBJ2-7, with 9 bases fitting TRBD1. The ends lost 4 bases at V and 10 bases at J; junction bases unmatched: 6. Germline CDR1 is SGHRS and CDR2 is YFSETQ. This CDR3 has 12 residues. The CDR3 sequence: CASSPKDRGQYF. The CDR3 nucleotides read TGCGCCAGCAGCCCCAAGGACAGGGGACAGTACTTC.

This clonotype was seen many times. J is TRBJ2-1 and V is TRBV4-2; 8 bases match TRBD1. Germline V lookup: CDR1 LGHNA, CDR2 YNFKEQ. The J segment lost 7 bases and the V segment lost 1 base, leaving 0 bases of the junction unmatched. The CDR3 is 13 residues long. The CDR3 region is CASSQGQGNEQFF. The CDR3 region has the DNA TGTGCCAGCAGCCAAGGACAGGGGAATGAGCAGTTCTTC.

The chain employs TRBV7-2 and TRBJ2-1, with a tentative D call TRBD2 (5 bases). Germline V gives CDR1 SGHTA, CDR2 FQGNSA. V lost 4 bases and J 1 base, leaving 14 bases between the germline ends. This CDR3 is 16 amino acids long. CDR3 coding DNA: TGTGCCAGCAGCTCAACGCTAGGAGGTTCCTACAATGAGCAGTTCTTC. The encoded protein is CASSSTLGGSYNEQFF.

For the CDR3, the DNA is TGTGCCAATATTAGGGGCGACGAGCAGTACTTC. Its protein product is CANIRGDEQYF. The rearrangement uses TRBV19 and TRBJ2-7; possibly TRBD1 for D (5 bases). Trimming took off 10 bases at V and 5 bases at J, with 12 bases between the two ends. The CDR3 is made up of 11 amino acids. Germline assignment: CDR1 LNHDA and CDR2 SQIVND (reference sequence).

Many counts were recorded for this clonotype. V gene TRBV20-1 combines with J gene TRBJ2-1; no firm D call. CDR1 and CDR2 from the germline V gene are DFQATT and SNEGSKA (reference sequence). The V and J ends lost 8 bases and 9 bases respectively, with 11 bases between them. This CDR3 region has 10 residues. The CDR3 region is CSPTSGEQFF. In DNA form, the CDR3 reads TGCAGTCCCACCTCCGGTGAGCAGTTCTTC.